At least ten counts were recorded for the clone carrying this TCR beta chain. Its antigen is unknown. Noted time point: persistent/refractory GD, antithyroid drugs over 5 years with positive TRAb. Making the TCR library involved RNA that had been extracted from PBMCs. According to the study, TCR beta libraries were built with iRepertoire HTBI primers and CDR3-region Arm-PCR. MiXCR, run by TCRdb on the multiplex PCR reads, gives a single entry per CDR3 protein. The repertoire has about 290,000 distinct CDR3 sequences, roughly 21% of them found once; the top ten carry 56%. This CDR3 has 15 amino acids. CDR1 is SGHTA and CDR2 is FQGNSA in the germline V gene. With 5 bases removed from V and 1 base from J, the gap between germline ends came to 15 bases. These data originate in a study of regulatory T cells in long-lasting Graves disease. For the study at large: Persistence in Graves' disease denoted antithyroid drug use beyond 5 years alongside positive TSH receptor antibodies. General study points: Persistent cases of Graves' showed reduced TCR diversity relative to newly diagnosed patients. Persistent patients had more shared public clonotypes (about 2,700) than new patients (966). With persistent disease, TRBV28, TRBJ1-2 and TRBJ2-5 were the favored segments.

The V and J genes are TRBV7-2 and TRBJ2-7; weak D call: TRBD2 (6 bases). The sequence was collected from a female donor with Graves disease. This material consisted of peripheral blood mononuclear cells (PBMCs), taken when the disease was refractory, from a patient treated with antithyroid drugs. CDR3 protein: CASSPGSRPSYEQYF. Written as DNA, the CDR3 is TGTGCCAGCAGCCCCGGGAGTCGTCCTTCCTACGAGCAGTACTTC.